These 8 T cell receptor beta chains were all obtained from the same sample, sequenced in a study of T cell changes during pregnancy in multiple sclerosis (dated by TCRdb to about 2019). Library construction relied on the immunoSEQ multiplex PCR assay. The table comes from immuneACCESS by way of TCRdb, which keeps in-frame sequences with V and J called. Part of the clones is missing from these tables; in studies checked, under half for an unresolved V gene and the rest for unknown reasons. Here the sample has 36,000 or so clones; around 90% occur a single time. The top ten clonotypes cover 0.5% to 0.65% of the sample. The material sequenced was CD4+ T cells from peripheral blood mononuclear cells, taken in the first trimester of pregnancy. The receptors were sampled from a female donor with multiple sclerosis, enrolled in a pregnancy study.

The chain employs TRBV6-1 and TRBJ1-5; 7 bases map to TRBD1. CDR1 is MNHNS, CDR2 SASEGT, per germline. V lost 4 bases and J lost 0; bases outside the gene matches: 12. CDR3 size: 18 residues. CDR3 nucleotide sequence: TGTGCCAGCAGTGGGGGGACAGAAGACCGCCTTAGCAATCAGCCCCAGCATTTT. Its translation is CASSGGTEDRLSNQPQHF.

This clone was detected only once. The CDR3 DNA follows: TGTGCCAGCAGCGTAGGATCCCAGGGTTACACTGAAGCTTTCTTT. It yields the protein CASSVGSQGYTEAFF. The chain is built from TRBV9 and TRBJ1-1; TRBD1 is a possible D gene (5 bases). V was clipped by 0 bases and J by 3 bases, with 12 bases between them. Germline V CDR1 and CDR2: SGDLS, YYNGEE. CDR3 length equals 15 residues. The full variable domain, in which reference TRBV9 and TRBJ1-1 provide the parts outside the CDR3, is DSGVTQTPKHLITATGQRVTLRCSPRSGDLSVYWYQQSLDQGLQFLIQYYNGEERAKGNILERFSAQQFPDLHSELNLSSLELGDSALYFCASSVGSQGYTEAFFGQGTRLTVV.

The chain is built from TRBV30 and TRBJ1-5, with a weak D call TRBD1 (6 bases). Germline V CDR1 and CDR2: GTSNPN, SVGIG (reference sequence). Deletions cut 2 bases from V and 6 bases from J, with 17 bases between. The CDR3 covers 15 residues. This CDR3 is CAWSPPVGGPQPQHF. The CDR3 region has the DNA TGTGCCTGGAGTCCCCCGGTGGGGGGGCCTCAGCCCCAGCATTTT.

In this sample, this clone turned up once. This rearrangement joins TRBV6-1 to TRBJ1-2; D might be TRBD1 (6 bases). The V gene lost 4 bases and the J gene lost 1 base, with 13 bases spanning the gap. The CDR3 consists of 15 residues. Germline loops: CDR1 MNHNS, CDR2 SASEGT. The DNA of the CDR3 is TGTGCCAGCAGTGCAATCTCAGGGGTTAACTATGGCTACACCTTC. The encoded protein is CASSAISGVNYGYTF.

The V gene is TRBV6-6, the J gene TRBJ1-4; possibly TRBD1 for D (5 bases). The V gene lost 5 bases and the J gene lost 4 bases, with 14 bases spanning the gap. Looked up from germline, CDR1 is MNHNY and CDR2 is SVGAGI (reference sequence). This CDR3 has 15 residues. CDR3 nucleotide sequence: TGTGCCAGCAGTGGGGGGACGGCCCGTAATGAAAAACTGTTTTTT. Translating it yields CASSGGTARNEKLFF.

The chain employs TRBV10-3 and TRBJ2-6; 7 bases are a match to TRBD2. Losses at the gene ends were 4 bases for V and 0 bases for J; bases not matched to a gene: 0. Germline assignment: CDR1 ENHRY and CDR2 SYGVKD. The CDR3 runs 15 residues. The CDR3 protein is CAISGTSSGANVLTF. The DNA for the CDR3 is TGTGCCATCAGTGGGACTAGCTCTGGGGCCAACGTCCTGACTTTC.

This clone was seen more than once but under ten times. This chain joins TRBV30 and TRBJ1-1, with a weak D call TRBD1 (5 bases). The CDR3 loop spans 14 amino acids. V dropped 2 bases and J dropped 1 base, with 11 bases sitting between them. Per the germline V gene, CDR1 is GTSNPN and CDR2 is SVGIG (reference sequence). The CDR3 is CAWSYGGENTEAFF. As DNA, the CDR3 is TGTGCCTGGAGTTACGGGGGGGAGAACACTGAAGCTTTCTTT.

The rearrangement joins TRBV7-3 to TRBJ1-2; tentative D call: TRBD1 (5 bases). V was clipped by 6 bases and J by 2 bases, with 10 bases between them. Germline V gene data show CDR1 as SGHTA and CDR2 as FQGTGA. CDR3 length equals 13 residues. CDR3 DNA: TGTGCCAGCAGTTCGGACACCAACTATGGCTACACCTTC. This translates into CASSSDTNYGYTF.